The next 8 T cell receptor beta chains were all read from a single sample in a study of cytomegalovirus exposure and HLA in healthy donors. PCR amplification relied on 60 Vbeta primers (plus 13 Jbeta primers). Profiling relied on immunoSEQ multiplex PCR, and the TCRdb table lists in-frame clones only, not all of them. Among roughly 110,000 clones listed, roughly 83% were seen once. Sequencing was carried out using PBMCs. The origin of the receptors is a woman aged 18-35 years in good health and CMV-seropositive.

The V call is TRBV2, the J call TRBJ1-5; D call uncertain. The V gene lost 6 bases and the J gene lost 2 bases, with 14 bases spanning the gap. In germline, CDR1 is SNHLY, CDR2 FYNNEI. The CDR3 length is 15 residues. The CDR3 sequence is CASRHREGGNQPQHF. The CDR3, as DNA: TGTGCCAGCAGGCACCGGGAGGGTGGCAATCAGCCCCAGCATTTT.

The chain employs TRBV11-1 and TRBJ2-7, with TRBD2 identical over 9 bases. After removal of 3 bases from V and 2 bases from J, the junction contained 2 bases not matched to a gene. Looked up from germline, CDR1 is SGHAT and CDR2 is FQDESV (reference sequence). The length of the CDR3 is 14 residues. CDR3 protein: CASSLTSGTYEQYF. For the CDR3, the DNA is TGTGCCAGCAGCTTGACTAGCGGCACCTACGAGCAGTACTTC.

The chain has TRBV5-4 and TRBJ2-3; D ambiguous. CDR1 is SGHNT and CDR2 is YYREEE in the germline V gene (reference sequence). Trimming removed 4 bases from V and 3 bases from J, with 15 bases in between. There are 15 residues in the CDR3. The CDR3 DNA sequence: TGTGCCAGCAGCCTAGTAGCCGCGAGGACAGATACGCAGTATTTT. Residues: CASSLVAARTDTQYF.

The CDR3 DNA reads TGTGCTAGTGGTTTGGTACTGAGGGGGCGTAACTATGGCTACACCTTC. This translates into CASGLVLRGRNYGYTF. The genes are TRBV12-5 and TRBJ1-2; 7 bases match TRBD1. The germline V gene encodes CDR1 LGHNT and CDR2 FRNRAP. With 0 bases clipped from V and 1 base from J, the junction kept 5 bases outside the gene matches. The CDR3 contains 16 residues. The full variable domain, in which reference TRBV12-5 and TRBJ1-2 provide the parts outside the CDR3, is DARVTQTPRHKVTEMGQEVTMRCQPILGHNTVFWYRQTMMQGLELLAYFRNRAPLDDSGMPKDRFSAEMPDATLATLKIQPSEPRDSAVYFCASGLVLRGRNYGYTFGSGTRLTVV.

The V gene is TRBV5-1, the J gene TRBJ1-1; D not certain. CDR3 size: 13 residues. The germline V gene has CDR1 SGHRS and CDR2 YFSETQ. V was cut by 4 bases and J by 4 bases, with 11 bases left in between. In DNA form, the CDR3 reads TGCGCCAGCAGCGATCTGACAACCACTGAAGCTTTCTTT. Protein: CASSDLTTTEAFF.

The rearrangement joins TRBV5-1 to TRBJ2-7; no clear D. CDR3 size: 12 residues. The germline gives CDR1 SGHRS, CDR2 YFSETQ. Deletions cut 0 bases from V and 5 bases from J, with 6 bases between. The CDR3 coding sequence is TGCGCCAGCAGCTTGGTTAGAAACGAGCAGTACTTC. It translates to CASSLVRNEQYF.

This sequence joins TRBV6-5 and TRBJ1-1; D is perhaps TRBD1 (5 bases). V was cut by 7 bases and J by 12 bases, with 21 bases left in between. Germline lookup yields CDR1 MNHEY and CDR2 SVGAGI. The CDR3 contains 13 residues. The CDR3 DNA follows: TGTGCCAGCAACTCAGGAGGGGCCAGGAACCCTTTCTTT. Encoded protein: CASNSGGARNPFF.

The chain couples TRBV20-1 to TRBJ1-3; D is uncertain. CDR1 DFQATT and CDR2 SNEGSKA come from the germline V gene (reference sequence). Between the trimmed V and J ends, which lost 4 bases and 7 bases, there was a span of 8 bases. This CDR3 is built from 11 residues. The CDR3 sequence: CSANSRNTIYF. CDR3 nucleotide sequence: TGCAGTGCTAATAGTCGGAACACCATATATTTT.